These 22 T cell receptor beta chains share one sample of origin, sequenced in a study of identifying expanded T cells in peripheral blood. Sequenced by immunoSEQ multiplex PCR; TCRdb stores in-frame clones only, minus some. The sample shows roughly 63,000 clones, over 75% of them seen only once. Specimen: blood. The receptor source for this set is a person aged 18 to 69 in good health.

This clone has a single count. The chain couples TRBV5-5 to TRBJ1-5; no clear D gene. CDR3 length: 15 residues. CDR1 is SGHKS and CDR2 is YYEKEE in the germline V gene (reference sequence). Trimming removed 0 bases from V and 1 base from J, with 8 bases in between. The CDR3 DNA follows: TGTGCCAGCAGCTTGGCTGGAGGGAGCAATCAGCCCCAGCATTTT. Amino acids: CASSLAGGSNQPQHF.

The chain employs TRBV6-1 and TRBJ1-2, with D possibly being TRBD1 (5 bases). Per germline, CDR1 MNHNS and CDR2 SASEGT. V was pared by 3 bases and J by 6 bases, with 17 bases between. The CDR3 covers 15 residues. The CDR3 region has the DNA TGTGCCAGCAGTGACCTCATCAGGGAAGGAAATGGCTACACCTTC. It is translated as CASSDLIREGNGYTF.

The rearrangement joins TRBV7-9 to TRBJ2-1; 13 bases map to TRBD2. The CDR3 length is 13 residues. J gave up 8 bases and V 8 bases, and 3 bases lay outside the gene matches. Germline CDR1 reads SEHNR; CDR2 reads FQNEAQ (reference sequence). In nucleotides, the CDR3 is TGTGCCAGCCAAACTAGCGGGAGGGATGAGCAGTTCTTC. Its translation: CASQTSGRDEQFF. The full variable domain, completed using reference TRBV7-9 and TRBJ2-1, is DTGVSQNPRHKITKRGQNVTFRCDPISEHNRLYWYRQTLGQGPEFLTYFQNEAQLEKSRLLSDRFSAERPKGSFSTLEIQRTEQGDSAMYLCASQTSGRDEQFFGPGTRLTVL.

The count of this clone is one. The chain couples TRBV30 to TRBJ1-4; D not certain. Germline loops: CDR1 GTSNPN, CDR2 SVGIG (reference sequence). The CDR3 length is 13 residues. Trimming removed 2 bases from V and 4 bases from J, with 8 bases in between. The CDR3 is CAWSPVINEKLFF. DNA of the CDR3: TGTGCCTGGAGTCCGGTCATTAATGAAAAACTGTTTTTT.

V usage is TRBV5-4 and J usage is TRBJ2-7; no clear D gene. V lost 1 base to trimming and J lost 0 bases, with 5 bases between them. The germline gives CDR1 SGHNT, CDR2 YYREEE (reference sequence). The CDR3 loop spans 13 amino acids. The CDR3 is CASSLKASYEQYV. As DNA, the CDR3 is TGTGCCAGCAGCTTGAAGGCCTCCTACGAGCAGTACGTC.

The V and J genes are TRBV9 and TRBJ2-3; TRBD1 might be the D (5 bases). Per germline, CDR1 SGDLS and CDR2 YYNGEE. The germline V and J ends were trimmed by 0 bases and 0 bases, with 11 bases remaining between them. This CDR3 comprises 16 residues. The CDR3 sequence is CASSVGRGLSTDTQYF. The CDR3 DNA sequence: TGTGCCAGCAGCGTAGGTAGGGGCCTTAGCACAGATACGCAGTATTTT.

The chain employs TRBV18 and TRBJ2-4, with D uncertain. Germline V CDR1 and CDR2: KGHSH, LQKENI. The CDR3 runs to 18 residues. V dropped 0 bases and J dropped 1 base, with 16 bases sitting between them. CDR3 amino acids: CASSPPVPGEDAKNIQYF. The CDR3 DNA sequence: TGTGCCAGCTCACCACCCGTCCCAGGCGAGGACGCCAAAAACATTCAGTACTTC.

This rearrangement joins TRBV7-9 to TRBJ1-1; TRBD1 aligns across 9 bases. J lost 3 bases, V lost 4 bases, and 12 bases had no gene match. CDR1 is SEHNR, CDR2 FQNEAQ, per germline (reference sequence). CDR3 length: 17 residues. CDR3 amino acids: CASSSSRGTGSDTEAFF. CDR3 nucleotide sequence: TGTGCCAGCAGCTCTAGCCGCGGGACAGGGTCTGACACTGAAGCTTTCTTT.

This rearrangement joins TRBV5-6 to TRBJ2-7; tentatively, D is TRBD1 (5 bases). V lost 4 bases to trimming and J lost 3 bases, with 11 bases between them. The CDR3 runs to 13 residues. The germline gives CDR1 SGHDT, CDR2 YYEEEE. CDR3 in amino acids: CASSPLGVYEQYF. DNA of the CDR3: TGTGCCAGCAGCCCCTTAGGGGTCTACGAGCAGTACTTC.

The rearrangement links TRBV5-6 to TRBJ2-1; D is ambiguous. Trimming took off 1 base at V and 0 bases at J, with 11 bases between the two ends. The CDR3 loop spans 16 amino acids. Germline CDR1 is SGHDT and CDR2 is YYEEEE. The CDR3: CASSLYLPSSYNEQFF. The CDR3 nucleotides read TGTGCCAGCAGCTTGTATTTACCGAGCTCCTACAATGAGCAGTTCTTC.

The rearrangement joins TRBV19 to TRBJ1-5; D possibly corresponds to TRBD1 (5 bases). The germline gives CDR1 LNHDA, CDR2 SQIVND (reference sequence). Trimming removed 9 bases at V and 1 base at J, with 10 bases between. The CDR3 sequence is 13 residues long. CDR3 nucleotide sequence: TGTGCCAGCGATGACAGCAGCAATCAGCCCCAGCATTTT. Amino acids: CASDDSSNQPQHF.

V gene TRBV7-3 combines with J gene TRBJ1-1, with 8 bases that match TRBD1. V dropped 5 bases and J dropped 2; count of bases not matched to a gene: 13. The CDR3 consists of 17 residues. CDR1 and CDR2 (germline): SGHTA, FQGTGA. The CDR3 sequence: CASSPRSRGQGNTEAFF. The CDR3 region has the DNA TGTGCCAGCAGCCCAAGATCCAGGGGGCAGGGAAACACTGAAGCTTTCTTT.

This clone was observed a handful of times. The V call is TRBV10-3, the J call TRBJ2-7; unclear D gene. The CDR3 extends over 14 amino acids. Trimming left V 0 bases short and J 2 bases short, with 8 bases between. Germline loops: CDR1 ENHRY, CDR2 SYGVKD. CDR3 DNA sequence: TGTGCCATCAGTGAGTCGATGGGGACCTACGAGCAGTACTTC. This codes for CAISESMGTYEQYF.

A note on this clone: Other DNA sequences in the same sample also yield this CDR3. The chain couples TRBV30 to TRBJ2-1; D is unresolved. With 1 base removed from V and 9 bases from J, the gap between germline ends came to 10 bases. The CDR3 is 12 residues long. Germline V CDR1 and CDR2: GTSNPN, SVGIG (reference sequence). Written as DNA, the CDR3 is TGTGCCTGGAGTGCCGCGAGGAGTGAGCAGTTCTTC. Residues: CAWSAARSEQFF.

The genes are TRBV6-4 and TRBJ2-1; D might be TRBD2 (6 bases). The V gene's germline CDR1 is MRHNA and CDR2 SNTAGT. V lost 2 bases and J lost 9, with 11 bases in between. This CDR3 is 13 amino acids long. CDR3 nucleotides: TGTGCCAGCAGTGACGAGTTGGGGGGTGAGCAGTTCTTC. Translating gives CASSDELGGEQFF.

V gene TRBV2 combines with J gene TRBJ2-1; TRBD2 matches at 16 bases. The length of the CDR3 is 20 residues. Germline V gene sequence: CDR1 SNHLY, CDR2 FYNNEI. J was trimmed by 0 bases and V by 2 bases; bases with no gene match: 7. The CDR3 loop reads CASSEKGTSGGAGSYNEQFF. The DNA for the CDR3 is TGTGCCAGCAGTGAAAAGGGGACTAGCGGGGGGGCAGGCTCCTACAATGAGCAGTTCTTC.

Here the CDR3 reads CASNEQGGQPQHF. Written as DNA, the CDR3 is TGTGCCAGTAACGAACAGGGTGGACAGCCCCAGCATTTT. The chain is built from TRBV19 and TRBJ1-5, with D possibly being TRBD1 (6 bases). The CDR3 covers 13 residues. The germline CDR1 and CDR2 sequences are LNHDA and SQIVND (reference sequence). V dropped 7 bases and J dropped 7 bases, with 14 bases sitting between them.

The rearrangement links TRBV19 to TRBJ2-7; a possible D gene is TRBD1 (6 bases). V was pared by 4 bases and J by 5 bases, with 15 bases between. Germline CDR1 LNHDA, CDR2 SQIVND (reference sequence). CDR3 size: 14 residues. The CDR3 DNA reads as TGTGCCAGTAGTAGAAATCTCAGGGGCGACGAGCAGTACTTC. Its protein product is CASSRNLRGDEQYF.

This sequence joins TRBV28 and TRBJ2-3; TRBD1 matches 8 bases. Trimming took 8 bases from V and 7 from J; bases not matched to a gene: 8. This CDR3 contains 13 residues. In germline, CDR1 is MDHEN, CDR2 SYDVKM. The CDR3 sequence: CASLTGGYNTQYF. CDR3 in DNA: TGTGCCAGCCTAACAGGGGGATACAATACGCAGTATTTT.

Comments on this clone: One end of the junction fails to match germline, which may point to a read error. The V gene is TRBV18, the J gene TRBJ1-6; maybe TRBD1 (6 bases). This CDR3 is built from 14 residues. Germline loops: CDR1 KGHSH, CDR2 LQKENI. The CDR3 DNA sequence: TGTGCCAGCTCGCCACAGGGTAGTAATTCACCCCTCCACTTT. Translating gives CASSPQGSNSPLHF.

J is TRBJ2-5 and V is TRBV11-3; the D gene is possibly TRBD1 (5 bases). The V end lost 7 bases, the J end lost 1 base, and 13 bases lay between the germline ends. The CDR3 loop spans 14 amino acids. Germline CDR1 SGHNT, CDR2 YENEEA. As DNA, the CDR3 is TGTGCCAGCACTAGGGGCGGAATCCAAGAGACCCAGTACTTC. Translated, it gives CASTRGGIQETQYF.

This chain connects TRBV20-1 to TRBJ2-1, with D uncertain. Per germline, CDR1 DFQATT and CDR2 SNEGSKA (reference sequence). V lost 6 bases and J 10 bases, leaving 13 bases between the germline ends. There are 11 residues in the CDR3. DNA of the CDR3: TGCAGTGCGTTTGACTCGCCGGAGCAGTTCTTC. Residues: CSAFDSPEQFF.